A selection of T cell receptor beta chains follows, all from one sample in a study of cytomegalovirus exposure and HLA in healthy donors. The table came from immunoSEQ multiplex PCR; TCRdb's copy has only in-frame clones and leaves some out. The profile covers about 120,000 clones, with 78% appearing a single time and about 11% taken by the ten largest. The specimen was PBMCs. Every receptor here comes from a man aged 25 to 40 in good health and CMV-seropositive. The conserved cysteine and the conserved F or W are not part of the CDR3 here.

CDR3 length,V gene,J gene,CDR3 protein
12,TRBV25-1,TRBJ1-2,ASSEYGRGYGYT
11,TRBV19,TRBJ1-4,ASSMKGFEKLF
13,TRBV5-1,TRBJ2-2,ASIRLAGETGELF
15,TRBV5-6,TRBJ1-1,ASSSTPQGGFGTEAF
14,TRBV9,TRBJ2-1,ASSVDPSGIYNEQF
13,TRBV5-8,TRBJ2-3,ASSLGTFRTDTQY
10,TRBV15,TRBJ1-2,ATRGPAHGYT
12,TRBV9,TRBJ2-2,ASSVVVDTGELF
13,TRBV2,TRBJ1-1,ASSDRPPQNTEAF
14,TRBV9,TRBJ2-1,ASSALGLAVYNEQF
12,TRBV28,TRBJ1-2,ASSSAGSDYGYT
12,TRBV6-1,TRBJ1-1,ASSFGVIRSEAF
13,TRBV27,TRBJ2-7,ASSFRAGGHYEQY
11,TRBV27,TRBJ2-7,ASHPPGDYEQY
14,TRBV9,TRBJ2-6,ASSGQGSYGANVLT
12,TRBV2,TRBJ1-1,ASSDTGFGSEAF
11,TRBV27,TRBJ1-1,ATGVTAHTEAF
10,TRBV15,TRBJ2-7,ATRLGLGEQY
13,TRBV7-2,TRBJ2-1,ASRPPGSPYNEQF
15,TRBV6-1,TRBJ1-4,ASSEVHGASTNEKLF
15,TRBV5-4,TRBJ2-6,ASSPTGGSSGANVLT
11,TRBV28,TRBJ1-1,ASSLGREAEAF
9,TRBV28,TRBJ2-5,ASTKREAQY
12,TRBV27,TRBJ2-7,ASSDGLALGEQY
11,TRBV19,TRBJ1-5,ASSIQGPQPQH
12,TRBV29-1,TRBJ1-1,SVDPGEGNTEAF
11,TRBV10-2,TRBJ2-1,ASSDATRSEQF
13,TRBV28,TRBJ2-1,ASSSPGGPYNEQF
13,TRBV6-5,TRBJ1-4,ASSTLQRANEKLF
9,TRBV20-1,TRBJ2-3,SANGGTSGF
11,TRBV30,TRBJ1-2,AWTSDSNYGYT
12,TRBV9,TRBJ1-2,ASSVDESDYGYT
9,TRBV20-1,TRBJ2-4,SARERNIQY
14,TRBV4-3,TRBJ2-5,ASSQGVKRDQETQY
13,TRBV7-6,TRBJ2-7,ASSLGVASGGEQY
15,TRBV18,TRBJ2-3,ASSPLSPAGGADTQY
14,TRBV28,TRBJ1-2,ASSQPPRLSRYGYT
13,TRBV19,TRBJ2-1,ASSRTGESYNEQF
13,TRBV5-1,TRBJ1-1,ASSWRTGTNTEAF
16,TRBV18,TRBJ2-3,ASSPVPYSGRNKDTQY
15,TRBV13,TRBJ2-1,ASSFSAGRGSYNEQF
15,TRBV9,TRBJ2-5,ASSVAAAGLAGETQY
11,TRBV5-1,TRBJ1-2,ASSPGQGYGYT
13,TRBV28,TRBJ1-2,ASTQTGEVDYGYT
12,TRBV27,TRBJ2-1,ASSSGQAYNEQF
14,TRBV5-6,TRBJ2-3,ASSQPLGGSTDTQY
13,TRBV7-2,TRBJ1-2,ASSSQEGSFYGYT
12,TRBV11-2,TRBJ2-7,ASSLSGGGYEQY
10,TRBV2,TRBJ2-7,ASRVGEYEQY
13,TRBV11-2,TRBJ2-3,ASSLGEGDTDTQY
17,TRBV1,TRBJ2-7,TSSQEKFPRQGPPYEQY
14,TRBV4-2,TRBJ2-2,ASSQDPDSPPGELF
13,TRBV11-2,TRBJ2-1,ASSFTGEDRNEQF
13,TRBV5-1,TRBJ2-3,ASSLARVGTDTQY
15,TRBV5-1,TRBJ2-1,ASSSPPQRSSYNEQF
13,TRBV28,TRBJ2-1,ASSFWAPQGGEQF